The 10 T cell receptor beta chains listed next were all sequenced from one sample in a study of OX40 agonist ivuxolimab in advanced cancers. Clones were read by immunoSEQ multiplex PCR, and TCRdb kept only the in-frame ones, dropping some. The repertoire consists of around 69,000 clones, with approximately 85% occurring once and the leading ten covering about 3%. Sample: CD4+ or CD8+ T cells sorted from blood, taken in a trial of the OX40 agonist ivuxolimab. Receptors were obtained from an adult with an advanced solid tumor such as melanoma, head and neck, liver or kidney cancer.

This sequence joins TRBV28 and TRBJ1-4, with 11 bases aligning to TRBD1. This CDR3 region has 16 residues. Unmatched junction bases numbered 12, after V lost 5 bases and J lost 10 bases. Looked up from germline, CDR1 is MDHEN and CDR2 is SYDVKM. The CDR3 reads CASSRASGTGGAKLFF. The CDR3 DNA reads TGTGCCAGCAGTAGGGCATCCGGGACAGGGGGAGCAAAACTGTTTTTT.

The CDR3 nucleotides are TGTGCCCGCACTGGGACAGGGGCTGGTGGCTACACCTTC. Its translation is CARTGTGAGGYTF. The chain links TRBV30 to TRBJ1-2, with TRBD1 identical over 10 bases. This CDR3 spans 13 amino acids. The germline V gene encodes CDR1 GTSNPN and CDR2 SVGIG (reference sequence). J lost 7 bases, V lost 8 bases, and 10 bases had no gene match.

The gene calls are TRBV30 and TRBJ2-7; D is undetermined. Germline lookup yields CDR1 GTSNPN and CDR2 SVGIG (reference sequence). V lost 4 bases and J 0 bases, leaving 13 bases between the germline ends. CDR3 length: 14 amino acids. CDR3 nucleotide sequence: TGTGCCTGGACCCAAGAGCAAAACTCCTACGAGCAGTACTTC. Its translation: CAWTQEQNSYEQYF.

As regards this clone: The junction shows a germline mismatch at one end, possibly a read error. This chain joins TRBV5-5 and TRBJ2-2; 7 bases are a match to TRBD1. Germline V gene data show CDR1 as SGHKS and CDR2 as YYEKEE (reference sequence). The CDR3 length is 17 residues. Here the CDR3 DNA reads TGTGCCAGCAGCCCCCGCCAAGCGACAGGGAACGCCGGGGAGCTGTTTTTT. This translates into CASSPRQATGNAGELFF.

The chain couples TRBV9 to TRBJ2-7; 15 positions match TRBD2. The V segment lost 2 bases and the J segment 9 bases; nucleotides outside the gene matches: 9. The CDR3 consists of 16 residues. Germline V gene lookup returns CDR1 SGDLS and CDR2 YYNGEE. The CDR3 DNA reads TGTGCCAGCAGCGTCGGACCGGGACTAGCGGGAGGATTGCAGTACTTC. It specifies CASSVGPGLAGGLQYF.

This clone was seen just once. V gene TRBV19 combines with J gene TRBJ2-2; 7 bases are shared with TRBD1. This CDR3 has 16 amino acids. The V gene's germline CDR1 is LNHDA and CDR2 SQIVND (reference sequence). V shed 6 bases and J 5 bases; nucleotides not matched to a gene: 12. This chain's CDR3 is CASRQTGPSGTGELFF. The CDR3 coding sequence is TGTGCCAGTAGACAGACAGGGCCGAGTGGGACCGGGGAGCTGTTTTTT.

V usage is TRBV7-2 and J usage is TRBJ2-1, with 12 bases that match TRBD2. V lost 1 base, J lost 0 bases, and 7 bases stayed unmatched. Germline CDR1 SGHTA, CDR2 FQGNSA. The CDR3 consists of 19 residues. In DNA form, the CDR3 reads TGTGCCAGCAGCTTAGGACTAGCGGGAGTGCCAAGCTCCTACAATGAGCAGTTCTTC. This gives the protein CASSLGLAGVPSSYNEQFF.

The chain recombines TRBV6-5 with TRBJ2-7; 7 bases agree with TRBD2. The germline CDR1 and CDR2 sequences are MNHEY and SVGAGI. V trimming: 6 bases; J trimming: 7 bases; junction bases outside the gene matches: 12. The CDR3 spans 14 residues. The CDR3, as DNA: TGTGCCAGCAGCCAGGGAGGGTCTTGGGGGGAGCAGTACTTC. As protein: CASSQGGSWGEQYF.

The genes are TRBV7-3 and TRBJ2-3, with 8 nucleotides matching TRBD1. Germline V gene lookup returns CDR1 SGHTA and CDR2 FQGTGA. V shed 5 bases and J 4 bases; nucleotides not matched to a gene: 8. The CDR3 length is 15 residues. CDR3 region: CASSGGRGHSDTQYF. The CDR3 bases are TGTGCCAGCAGCGGGGGCAGGGGGCATTCAGATACGCAGTATTTT.

CDR3 coding DNA: TGTGCCAGCAGCGGACTAGCGGGCATCGACGAGCAGTACTTC. This sequence encodes CASSGLAGIDEQYF. V is TRBV14 and J is TRBJ2-7; 11 bases are a match to TRBD2. CDR1 SGHDN and CDR2 FVKESK come from the germline V gene. The J segment lost 5 bases and the V segment lost 5 bases, leaving 5 bases of the junction unmatched. The CDR3 sequence is 14 residues long.